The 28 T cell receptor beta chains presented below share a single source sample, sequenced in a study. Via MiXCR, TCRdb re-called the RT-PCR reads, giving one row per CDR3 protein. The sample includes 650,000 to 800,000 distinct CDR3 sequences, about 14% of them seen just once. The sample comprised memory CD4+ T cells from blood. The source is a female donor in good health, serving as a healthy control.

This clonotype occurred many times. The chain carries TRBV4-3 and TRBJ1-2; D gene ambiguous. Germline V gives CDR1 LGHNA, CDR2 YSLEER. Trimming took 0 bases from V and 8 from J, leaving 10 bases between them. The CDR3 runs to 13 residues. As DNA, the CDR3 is TGCGCCAGCAGCCAAGATCCCGGTGGCGGCTACACCTTC. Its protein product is CASSQDPGGGYTF.

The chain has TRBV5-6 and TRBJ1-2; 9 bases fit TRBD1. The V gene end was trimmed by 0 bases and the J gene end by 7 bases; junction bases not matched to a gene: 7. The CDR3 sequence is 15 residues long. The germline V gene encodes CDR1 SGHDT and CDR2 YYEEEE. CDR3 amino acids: CASSLGDRGDLGYTF. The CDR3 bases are TGTGCCAGCAGCTTGGGAGACAGGGGGGATCTTGGCTACACCTTC.

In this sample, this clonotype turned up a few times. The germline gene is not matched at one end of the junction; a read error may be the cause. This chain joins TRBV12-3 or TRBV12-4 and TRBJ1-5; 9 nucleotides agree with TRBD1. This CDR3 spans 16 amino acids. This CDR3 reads CASSTRTGEGNHPQHF. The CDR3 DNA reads TGTGCCAGCAGTACCCGGACAGGGGAAGGAAATCACCCCCAGCATTTT.

CDR3 bases: TGTGCCATCAGTTTTTCCGGGAGTATAACAGATACGCAGTATTTT. Translating it yields CAISFSGSITDTQYF. V usage is TRBV10-3 and J usage is TRBJ2-3, with D perhaps TRBD2 (6 bases). CDR3 size: 15 residues. From germline, CDR1 is ENHRY and CDR2 SYGVKD. Trimming removed 5 bases at V and 3 bases at J, with 15 bases between.

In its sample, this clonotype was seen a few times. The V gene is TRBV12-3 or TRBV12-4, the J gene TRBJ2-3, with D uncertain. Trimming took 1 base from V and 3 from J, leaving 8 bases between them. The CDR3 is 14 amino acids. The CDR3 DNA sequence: TGTGCCAGCAGTTTAGACTATCAGACAGATACGCAGTATTTT. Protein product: CASSLDYQTDTQYF.

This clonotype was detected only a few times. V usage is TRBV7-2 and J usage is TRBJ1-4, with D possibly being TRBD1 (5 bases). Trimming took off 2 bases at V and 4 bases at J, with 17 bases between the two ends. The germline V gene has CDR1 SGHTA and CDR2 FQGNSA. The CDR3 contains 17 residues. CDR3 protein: CASSLNRGGSLNEKLFF. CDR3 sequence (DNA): TGTGCCAGCAGCTTAAATAGGGGAGGCAGCCTTAATGAAAAACTGTTTTTT.

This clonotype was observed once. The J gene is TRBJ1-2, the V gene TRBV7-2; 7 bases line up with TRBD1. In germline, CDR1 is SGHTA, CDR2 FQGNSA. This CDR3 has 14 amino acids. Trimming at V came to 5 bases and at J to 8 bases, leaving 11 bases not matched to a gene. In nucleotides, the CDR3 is TGTGCCAGCAGCCCCGGTTTACAGGGGAACGGCTACACCTTC. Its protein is CASSPGLQGNGYTF.

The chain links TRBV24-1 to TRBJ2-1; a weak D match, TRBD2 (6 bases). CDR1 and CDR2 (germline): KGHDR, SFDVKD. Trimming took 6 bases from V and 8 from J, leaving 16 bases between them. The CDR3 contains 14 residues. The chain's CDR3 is CATSRGGPQHEQFF. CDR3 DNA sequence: TGTGCCACCAGTAGGGGAGGCCCCCAGCATGAGCAGTTCTTC.

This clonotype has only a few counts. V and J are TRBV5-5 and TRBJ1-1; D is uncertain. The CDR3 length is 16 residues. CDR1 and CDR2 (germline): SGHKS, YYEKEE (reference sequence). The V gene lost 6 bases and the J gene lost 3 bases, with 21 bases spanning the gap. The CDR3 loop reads CASNFLFSRSDTEAFF. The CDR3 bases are TGTGCCAGCAACTTCCTATTCTCACGAAGCGACACTGAAGCTTTCTTT.

Written as DNA, the CDR3 is TGTGCCAGCAGCCAAGATTTGATGGGGACTTACAATGAGCAGTTCTTC. Translated: CASSQDLMGTYNEQFF. The V gene is TRBV4-2, the J gene TRBJ2-1; D might be TRBD2 (6 bases). This CDR3 spans 16 amino acids. Germline CDR1 and CDR2: LGHNA and YNFKEQ. Between the trimmed V and J ends, which lost 0 bases and 4 bases, there was a span of 13 bases.

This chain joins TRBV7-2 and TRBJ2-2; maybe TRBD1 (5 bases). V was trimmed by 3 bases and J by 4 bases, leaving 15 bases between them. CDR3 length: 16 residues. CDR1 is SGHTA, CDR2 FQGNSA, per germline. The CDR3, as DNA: TGTGCCAGCAGCTTGTCAGGGATGGCCCTCACCGGGGAGCTGTTTTTT. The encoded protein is CASSLSGMALTGELFF.

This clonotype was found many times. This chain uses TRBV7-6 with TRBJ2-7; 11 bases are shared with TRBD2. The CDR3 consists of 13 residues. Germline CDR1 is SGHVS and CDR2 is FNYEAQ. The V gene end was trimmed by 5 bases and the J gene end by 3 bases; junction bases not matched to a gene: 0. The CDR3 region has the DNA TGTGCCAGCAGCGGGACTAGCGGCTACGAGCAGTACTTC. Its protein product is CASSGTSGYEQYF.

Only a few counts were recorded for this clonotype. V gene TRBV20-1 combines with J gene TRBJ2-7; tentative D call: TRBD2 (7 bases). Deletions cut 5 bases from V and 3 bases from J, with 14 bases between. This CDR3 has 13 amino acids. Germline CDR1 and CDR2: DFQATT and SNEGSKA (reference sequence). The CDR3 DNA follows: TGCAGTGCTCCCCGGGGAGGGGGCTACGAGCAGTACTTC. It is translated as CSAPRGGGYEQYF.

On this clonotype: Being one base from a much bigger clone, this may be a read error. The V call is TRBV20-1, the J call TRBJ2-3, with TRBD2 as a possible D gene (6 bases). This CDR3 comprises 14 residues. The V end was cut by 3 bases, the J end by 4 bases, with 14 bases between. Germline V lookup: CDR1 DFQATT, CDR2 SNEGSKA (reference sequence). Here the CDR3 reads CSASTSRVADTQYF. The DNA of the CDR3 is TGCAGTGCTAGCACTAGCAGGGTTGCAGATACGCAGTATTTT.

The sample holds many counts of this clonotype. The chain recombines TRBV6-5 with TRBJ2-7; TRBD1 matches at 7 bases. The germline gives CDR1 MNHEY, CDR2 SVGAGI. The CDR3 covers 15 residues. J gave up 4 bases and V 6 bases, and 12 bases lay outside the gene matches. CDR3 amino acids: CASRRRDRGPYEQYF. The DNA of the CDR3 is TGTGCCAGCAGACGCCGGGACAGAGGACCGTACGAGCAGTACTTC.

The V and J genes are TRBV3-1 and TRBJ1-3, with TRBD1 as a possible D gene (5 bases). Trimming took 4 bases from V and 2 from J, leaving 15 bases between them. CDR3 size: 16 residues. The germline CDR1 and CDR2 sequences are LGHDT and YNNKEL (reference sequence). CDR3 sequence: CASSPEGLWPGNTIYF. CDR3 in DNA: TGTGCCAGCAGCCCCGAGGGACTTTGGCCTGGAAACACCATATATTTT.

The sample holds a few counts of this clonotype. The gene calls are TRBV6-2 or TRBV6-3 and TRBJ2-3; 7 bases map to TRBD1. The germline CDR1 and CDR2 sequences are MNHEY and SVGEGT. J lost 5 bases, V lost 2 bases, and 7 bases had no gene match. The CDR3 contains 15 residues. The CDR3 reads CASSYDRDHGDTQYF. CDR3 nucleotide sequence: TGTGCCAGCAGTTACGACAGGGATCACGGAGATACGCAGTATTTT.

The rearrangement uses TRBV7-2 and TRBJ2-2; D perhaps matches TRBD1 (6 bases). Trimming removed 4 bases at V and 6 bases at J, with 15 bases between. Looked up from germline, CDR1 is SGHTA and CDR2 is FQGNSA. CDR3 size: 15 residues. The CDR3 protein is CASSSRIQGSGELFF. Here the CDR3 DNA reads TGTGCCAGCAGCTCCAGAATACAGGGTTCCGGGGAGCTGTTTTTT.

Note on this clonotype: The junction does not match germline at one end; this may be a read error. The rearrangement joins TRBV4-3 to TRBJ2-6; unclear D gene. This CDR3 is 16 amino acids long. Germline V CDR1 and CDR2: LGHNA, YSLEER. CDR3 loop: CASSQVLGSEANVLTF. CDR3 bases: TGCGCCAGCAGCCAAGTGTTGGGGTCTGAGGCCAACGTCCTGACTTTC.

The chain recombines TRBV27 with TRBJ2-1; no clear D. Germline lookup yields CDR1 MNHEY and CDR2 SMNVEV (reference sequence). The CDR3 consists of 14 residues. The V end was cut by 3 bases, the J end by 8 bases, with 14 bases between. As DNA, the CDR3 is TGTGCCAGCAGTTTTCCGGGTTCCCACGATGAGCAGTTCTTC. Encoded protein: CASSFPGSHDEQFF.

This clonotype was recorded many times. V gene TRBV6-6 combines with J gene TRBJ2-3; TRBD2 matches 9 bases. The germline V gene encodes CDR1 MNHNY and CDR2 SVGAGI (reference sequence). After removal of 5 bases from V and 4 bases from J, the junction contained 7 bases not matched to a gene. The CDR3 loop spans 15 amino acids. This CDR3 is CASSGLSGGPDTQYF. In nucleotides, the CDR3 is TGTGCCAGCAGTGGTCTAAGCGGGGGGCCAGATACGCAGTATTTT.

The CDR3 protein is CASSLMGRSWGTEAFF. CDR3 DNA: TGTGCCAGCAGCTTAATGGGACGGTCGTGGGGCACTGAAGCTTTCTTT. The chain carries TRBV11-2 and TRBJ1-1; D might be TRBD1 (5 bases). CDR3 length equals 16 residues. V was trimmed by 2 bases and J by 4 bases, leaving 17 bases between them. Germline CDR1 reads SGHAT; CDR2 reads FQNNGV.

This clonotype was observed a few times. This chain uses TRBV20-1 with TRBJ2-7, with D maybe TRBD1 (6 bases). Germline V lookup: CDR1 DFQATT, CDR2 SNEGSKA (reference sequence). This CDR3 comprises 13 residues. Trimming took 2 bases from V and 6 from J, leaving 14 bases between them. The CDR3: CSARNLQGREQYF. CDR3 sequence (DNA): TGCAGTGCTAGAAACCTACAGGGTCGCGAGCAGTACTTC.

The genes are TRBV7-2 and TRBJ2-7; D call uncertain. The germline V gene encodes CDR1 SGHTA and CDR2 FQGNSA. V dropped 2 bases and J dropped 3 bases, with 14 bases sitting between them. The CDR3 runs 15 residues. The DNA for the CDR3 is TGTGCCAGCAGCTTAAAGGGTGACGAATACTACGAGCAGTACTTC. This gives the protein CASSLKGDEYYEQYF.

DNA for the CDR3: TGTGCCAGCAGCGTAGAGGGGGCATGGGGTGAAAAACTGTTTTTT. Encoded protein: CASSVEGAWGEKLFF. The J gene is TRBJ1-4, the V gene TRBV9, with 7 bases that match TRBD1. V lost 0 bases to trimming and J lost 7 bases; unmatched junction nucleotides: 6. Germline-derived CDR1 and CDR2 are SGDLS and YYNGEE. The CDR3 length is 15 residues. The whole variable domain, filled in from reference TRBV9 and TRBJ1-4, reads DSGVTQTPKHLITATGQRVTLRCSPRSGDLSVYWYQQSLDQGLQFLIQYYNGEERAKGNILERFSAQQFPDLHSELNLSSLELGDSALYFCASSVEGAWGEKLFFGSGTQLSVL.

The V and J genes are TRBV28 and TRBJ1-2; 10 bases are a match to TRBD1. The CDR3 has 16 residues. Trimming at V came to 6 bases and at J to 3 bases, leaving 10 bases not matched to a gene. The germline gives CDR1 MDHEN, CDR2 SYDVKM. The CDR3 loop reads CASSPLGTGAHYGYTF. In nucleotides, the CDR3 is TGTGCCAGCAGCCCACTGGGGACAGGGGCCCACTATGGCTACACCTTC.

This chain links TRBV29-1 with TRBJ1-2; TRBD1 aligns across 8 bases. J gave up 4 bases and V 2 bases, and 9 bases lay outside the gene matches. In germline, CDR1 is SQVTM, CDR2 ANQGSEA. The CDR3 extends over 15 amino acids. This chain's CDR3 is CSVERDRGLFYGYTF. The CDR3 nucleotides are TGCAGCGTTGAAAGAGACAGGGGCTTATTCTATGGCTACACCTTC.

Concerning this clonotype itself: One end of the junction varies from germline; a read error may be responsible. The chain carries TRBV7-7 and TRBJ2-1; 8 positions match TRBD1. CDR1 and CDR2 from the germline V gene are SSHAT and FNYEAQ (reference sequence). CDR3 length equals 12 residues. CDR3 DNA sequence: TGTGCTAGCAGCGACAGGGGAAGTGAGCAGTTCTTC. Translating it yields CASSDRGSEQFF.